This is a list of T cell receptor beta chains from one sample in a study of response to subunit inactivated influenza vaccine. From the RT-PCR reads, TCRdb called clonotypes with MiXCR, one entry per CDR3 protein. Among hundreds of thousands of distinct CDR3 sequences, under 9% were seen once, and the ten largest hold over 10%. The sequenced sample was PBMCs from blood, obtained 23 months after vaccination. The receptor source for this set is a man aged 45 to 70 who received an inactivated influenza vaccine. The CDR3 runs from the conserved cysteine through the conserved F or W. A D gene is named only where the DNA matches it firmly. Expanded clones are given a class, and other clones once, few, many or no size at all.

size | J | V | D | length | CDR3 | DNA
- | TRBJ1-5 | TRBV2 | TRBD1 | 14 | CASSGTGPYQPQHF | TGTGCCAGCAGTGGGACAGGGCCTTATCAGCCCCAGCATTTT
- | TRBJ1-3 | TRBV4-1 | - | 16 | CASSPLQGRVGNTIYF | TGCGCCAGCAGCCCACTACAGGGACGAGTGGGAAACACCATATATTTT
few | TRBJ2-7 | TRBV3-1 | - | 14 | CASSQAMGSYEQYF | TGTGCCAGCAGCCAAGCGATGGGTTCCTACGAGCAGTACTTC
- | TRBJ2-3 | TRBV20-1 | - | 13 | CSPREAVADTQYF | TGCAGCCCGCGAGAAGCCGTTGCAGATACGCAGTATTTT
- | TRBJ2-6 | TRBV2 | - | 15 | CASSGRSSGANVLTF | TGTGCCAGCAGTGGACGATCCTCTGGGGCCAACGTCCTGACTTTC
- | TRBJ2-7 | TRBV3-1 | - | 16 | CASSKTTGGGGYEQYF | TGTGCCAGCAGCAAGACAACGGGCGGTGGCGGCTACGAGCAGTACTTC
- | TRBJ1-4 | TRBV7-2 | - | 13 | CASSQGLREKLFF | TGTGCCAGCAGTCAGGGGTTGCGGGAAAAACTGTTTTTT
few | TRBJ2-2 | TRBV14 | TRBD1 | 17 | CASSQGGTGLYTGELFF | TGTGCCAGCAGCCAAGGCGGGACAGGGCTTTACACCGGGGAGCTGTTTTTT
many | TRBJ1-1 | TRBV3-1 | - | 13 | CASARRSNTEAFF | TGTGCCAGCGCCAGGCGGTCGAACACTGAAGCTTTCTTT
once | TRBJ1-5 | TRBV20-1 | - | 12 | CSARQHNQPQHF | TGCAGTGCTCGACAGCACAATCAGCCCCAGCATTTT
few | TRBJ1-6 | TRBV20-1 | TRBD1 | 13 | CSATDRGDSPLHF | TGCAGTGCTACGGACAGGGGCGATTCACCCCTCCACTTT
- | TRBJ2-1 | TRBV20-1 | - | 15 | CSTHRLLSSYNEQFF | TGCAGTACCCATAGACTCTTAAGCTCCTACAATGAGCAGTTCTTC
- | TRBJ1-5 | TRBV10-3 | - | 12 | CAISESRQPQHF | TGTGCCATCAGTGAGTCGCGGCAGCCCCAGCATTTT
- | TRBJ2-7 | TRBV29-1 | - | 12 | CSVKDLGGWQYF | TGCAGCGTTAAGGACCTAGGAGGATGGCAGTACTTC
many | TRBJ2-7 | TRBV3-1 | TRBD2 | 15 | CASSQEGGRAYEQYF | TGTGCCAGCAGCCAAGAAGGCGGGAGGGCCTACGAGCAGTACTTC
- | TRBJ2-3 | TRBV24-1 | TRBD2 | 18 | CATSDTLGTSGYTDTQYF | TGTGCCACCAGTGATACTCTCGGGACTAGCGGTTACACAGATACGCAGTATTTT
- | TRBJ2-3 | TRBV6-5 | TRBD2 | 19 | CASSYSSGLAGGRPDTQYF | TGTGCTAGCAGTTACTCGAGTGGACTAGCGGGGGGGCGCCCAGATACGCAGTATTTT
few | TRBJ2-3 | TRBV9 | - | 13 | CASSVEVTDTQYF | TGTGCCAGCAGCGTAGAAGTAACCGATACGCAGTATTTT
many | TRBJ2-2 | TRBV6-2/TRBV6-3 | TRBD2 | 15 | CASSYASGSVGELFF | TGTGCCAGCAGTTACGCTAGCGGGAGTGTCGGGGAGCTGTTTTTT
- | TRBJ2-7 | TRBV7-3 | - | 14 | CASSLNGGKYEQYF | TGTGCCAGCAGCTTAAATGGGGGGAAGTACGAGCAGTACTTC
few | TRBJ1-5 | TRBV18 | TRBD1 | 15 | CASSPRQGGNQPQHF | TGTGCCAGCTCACCACGACAGGGGGGAAATCAGCCCCAGCATTTT
few | TRBJ2-7 | TRBV20-1 | - | 14 | CSAPRSGLDYEQYF | TGCAGTGCACCGCGGAGCGGTCTAGATTACGAGCAGTACTTC
many | TRBJ2-3 | TRBV5-6 | TRBD2 | 18 | CASSWGPAGGPHTDTQYF | TGTGCCAGCAGCTGGGGGCCAGCGGGAGGACCGCACACAGATACGCAGTATTTT
- | TRBJ1-2 | TRBV29-1 | - | 14 | CSVEDQTSAYGYTF | TGCAGCGTTGAAGACCAAACAAGTGCGTATGGCTACACCTTC
few | TRBJ1-1 | TRBV6-4 | - | 13 | CASRTTANTEAFF | TGTGCCAGCAGGACGACAGCAAACACTGAAGCTTTCTTT
many | TRBJ2-5 | TRBV29-1 | TRBD1 | 13 | CSVGGTGGETQYF | TGCAGCGTTGGAGGGACAGGGGGAGAGACCCAGTACTTC
- | TRBJ2-5 | TRBV7-2 | TRBD2 | 17 | CASSLRRTSGGRETQYF | TGTGCCAGCAGCTTAAGGAGGACTAGCGGGGGCCGGGAGACCCAGTACTTC
- | TRBJ2-1 | TRBV6-1 | - | 15 | CASSEAAGDYNEQFF | TGTGCCAGCAGTGAGGCGGCTGGGGATTACAATGAGCAGTTCTTC
many | TRBJ2-1 | TRBV12-3/TRBV12-4 | - | 13 | CASSRGSGNEQFF | TGTGCCAGCAGTCGGGGGAGTGGGAATGAGCAGTTCTTC
- | TRBJ2-3 | TRBV12-3/TRBV12-4 | - | 11 | CASNTEDTQYF | TGTGCCAGCAACACTGAAGATACGCAGTATTTT
few | TRBJ1-5 | TRBV7-9 | TRBD1 | 14 | CASSLGQGASPQHF | TGTGCCAGCAGCCTAGGACAGGGGGCCTCCCCCCAGCATTTT
few | TRBJ1-2 | TRBV30 | - | 14 | CAWSTPGGTGGYTF | TGTGCCTGGAGTACTCCTGGCGGAACTGGAGGCTACACCTTC
few | TRBJ2-7 | TRBV20-1 | TRBD2 | 14 | CSAAGLAGNNEQYF | TGCAGTGCTGCGGGACTAGCGGGAAATAACGAGCAGTACTTC
few | TRBJ2-5 | TRBV14 | TRBD1 | 15 | CASSQRLGTGRTQYF | TGTGCCAGCAGCCAACGCCTTGGGACAGGGAGGACCCAGTACTTC
few | TRBJ2-1 | TRBV11-2 | TRBD2 | 15 | CASRSTGLAGYEQFF | TGTGCCAGCAGGTCAACGGGACTAGCTGGATATGAGCAGTTCTTC
- | TRBJ1-4 | TRBV12-3/TRBV12-4 | TRBD1 | 15 | CASSYTTGPNEKLFF | TGTGCCAGCAGCTATACGACAGGGCCCAATGAAAAACTGTTTTTT
- | TRBJ2-7 | TRBV9 | TRBD1 | 15 | CASSVDVRGLGEQYF | TGTGCCAGCAGCGTAGATGTTAGGGGGCTCGGCGAGCAGTACTTC
- | TRBJ2-1 | TRBV20-1 | TRBD2 | 16 | CSARDLRGSSYNEQFF | TGCAGTGCTAGAGATCTGCGGGGGAGTTCCTACAATGAGCAGTTCTTC
- | TRBJ2-7 | TRBV5-1 | - | 14 | CASSGLDSSYEQYF | TGCGCCAGCAGCGGATTGGACAGCTCCTACGAGCAGTACTTC
many | TRBJ2-7 | TRBV3-1 | TRBD2 | 15 | CASSPGLAGSYEQYF | TGTGCCAGCAGCCCGGGACTAGCGGGGTCCTACGAGCAGTACTTC
- | TRBJ1-4 | TRBV5-5 | - | 17 | CASSDGDQGLRNEKLFF | TGTGCCAGCAGCGACGGGGACCAAGGGTTGCGCAACGAAAAACTGTTTTTT
- | TRBJ2-3 | TRBV6-1 | - | 14 | CASSEPVGVDTQYF | TGTGCCAGCAGTGAACCCGTAGGGGTAGATACGCAGTATTTT
- | TRBJ2-3 | TRBV20-1 | - | 14 | CSAVRGGPTDTQYF | TGCAGTGCTGTCAGGGGAGGGCCCACAGATACGCAGTATTTT
many | TRBJ1-1 | TRBV5-1 | - | 16 | CASSSWPQGQNTEAFF | TGCGCCAGCAGCTCATGGCCCCAGGGACAGAACACTGAAGCTTTCTTT
- | TRBJ2-7 | TRBV20-1 | TRBD2 | 13 | CSAAGLALHEQYF | TGCAGTGCCGCGGGACTAGCATTGCACGAGCAGTACTTC
- | TRBJ2-5 | TRBV20-1 | TRBD2 | 13 | CSAAGTSKETQYF | TGCAGTGCAGCCGGGACTAGCAAAGAGACCCAGTACTTC
- | TRBJ1-5 | TRBV6-1 | TRBD1 | 14 | CASSLDRTNQPQHF | TGTGCCAGCAGCCTGGACAGGACCAATCAGCCCCAGCATTTT
few | TRBJ2-7 | TRBV28 | TRBD1 | 16 | CASSSSGTGLTYEQYF | TGTGCCAGCAGTTCCTCCGGGACAGGGTTAACCTACGAGCAGTACTTC
few | TRBJ2-1 | TRBV20-1 | TRBD2 | 15 | CSASGLAERGNEQFF | TGCAGTGCTTCAGGACTAGCAGAAAGAGGGAATGAGCAGTTCTTC
- | TRBJ1-5 | TRBV12-3/TRBV12-4 | - | 15 | CASSFLAKGTDTQHF | TGTGCCAGCAGTTTCCTCGCCAAGGGAACAGATACGCAGCATTTT
- | TRBJ2-7 | TRBV18 | - | 14 | CASSPGTENLEQYF | TGTGCCAGCTCACCAGGGACGGAGAATTTGGAGCAGTACTTC
many | TRBJ2-7 | TRBV12-3/TRBV12-4 | - | 17 | CASSLEYGFGRVYEQYF | TGTGCCAGCAGTTTAGAGTACGGGTTCGGCAGGGTCTACGAGCAGTACTTC
- | TRBJ2-7 | TRBV12-3/TRBV12-4 | - | 13 | CASSPGLPNEQYF | TGTGCCAGCAGTCCTGGACTTCCTAACGAGCAGTACTTC
few | TRBJ2-1 | TRBV15 | - | 20 | CATSSEGADTLPKHWNEQFF | TGTGCCACCAGCTCGGAAGGGGCTGACACCCTCCCTAAGCATTGGAATGAGCAGTTCTTC
- | TRBJ2-7 | TRBV7-2 | TRBD1 | 14 | CASSYQQGANEQYF | TGTGCCAGCAGCTACCAACAGGGGGCCAACGAGCAGTACTTC
many | TRBJ2-3 | TRBV10-3 | - | 18 | CAISESSRYRAVKDTQYF | TGTGCCATCAGTGAAAGTTCCAGGTACAGGGCGGTGAAGGATACGCAGTATTTT
many | TRBJ1-3 | TRBV7-9 | - | 15 | CASSLADSSGNTIYF | TGTGCCAGCAGCTTGGCGGACAGCTCTGGAAACACCATATATTTT
- | TRBJ2-1 | TRBV7-9 | TRBD2 | 17 | CASSFWTSGGPHNEQFF | TGTGCCAGCAGCTTTTGGACTAGCGGGGGGCCCCACAATGAGCAGTTCTTC
few | TRBJ2-3 | TRBV20-1 | - | 13 | CSARVVLGDTQYF | TGCAGTGCTAGAGTAGTTCTGGGAGATACGCAGTATTTT
many | TRBJ1-1 | TRBV12-3/TRBV12-4 | - | 14 | CASSLTGSRTEAFF | TGTGCCAGCAGTTTAACAGGGTCCCGCACTGAAGCTTTCTTT